This T cell receptor (beta chain) was identified during a study of T-cell reconstitution after alpha-beta-depleted transplantation in children. V lost 5 bases and J lost 2, with 14 bases in between. Germline V gives CDR1 KGHDR, CDR2 SFDVKD. This CDR3 contains 15 residues. This clonotype was counted between two and nine times. Preparation of the TCRbeta library was carried out with unique molecular identifiers. TCRdb fed the PCR reads into MiXCR, producing one record per CDR3 protein. The sample carries under 450,000 distinct CDR3 sequences, about 14% recorded once. Sequences were derived from PBMCs, sampled from the stem cell graft. The genes are TRBV24-1 and TRBJ2-5; possibly TRBD2 for D (6 bases). The source is a human donor who donated a stem cell graft to a child with Fanconi anemia. This CDR3 reads CATSAQGLSQETQYF. DNA for the CDR3: TGTGCCACCAGTGCTCAGGGACTGTCTCAAGAGACCCAGTACTTC.